These T cell receptor beta chains were read from a single sample in a study of shared clonotypes between healthy human individuals. Method: immunoSEQ multiplex PCR; TCRdb's copy keeps in-frame clones and lacks some. This sample has about 520,000 clones, with 81% found just once. The source material was PBMCs. These TCRs come from a woman in her thirties or forties in good health. Some clones in this sample may be carry-over from other donors' samples. CDR3s include the opening cysteine and the closing phenylalanine or tryptophan. Fields, in order: D gene, V gene, clone size, J gene, CDR3 DNA, CDR3 protein. D genes are given only for firm matches. The size entry is marked missing in some rows and otherwise reads once, few, many or a size class.

>NA|TRBV6-1|NA|TRBJ1-3
TGTGCCAGCAGTGAAGTCCGGGACCTTTCTGGAAACACCATATATTTT
CASSEVRDLSGNTIYF
>TRBD2|TRBV9|NA|TRBJ2-3
TGTGCCAGCAGCGTAGGGGGTAGCGGGAACACAGATACGCAGTATTTT
CASSVGGSGNTDTQYF
>NA|TRBV19|NA|TRBJ2-7
TGTGCCAGTAGTACCTACAGGGCTAGCGAGCAGTACTTC
CASSTYRASEQYF
>NA|TRBV27|NA|TRBJ2-1
TGTGCCAGCAGCCAACGACGGACATATGAGCAGTTCTTC
CASSQRRTYEQFF
>NA|TRBV30|NA|TRBJ2-7
TGTGCCTGGAGTGAGGGGGGGGTACACTACGAGCAGTACTTC
CAWSEGGVHYEQYF
>NA|TRBV15|NA|TRBJ2-7
TGTGCCACCAGCAGAGATGGAGGATACGAGCAGTACTTC
CATSRDGGYEQYF
>NA|TRBV28|NA|TRBJ2-2
TGTGCCAGCACCCTGGGGGGAACCGGGGAGCTGTTTTTT
CASTLGGTGELFF
>TRBD1|TRBV30|NA|TRBJ2-5
TGTGCCTGGAGTCAGGACAGGGAAGAGACCCAGTACTTC
CAWSQDREETQYF
>NA|TRBV11-2|NA|TRBJ1-2
TGTGCCAGCAGCTCGTCCCTAGACAAGTTCTATGGCTACACCTTC
CASSSSLDKFYGYTF
>NA|TRBV10-1|NA|TRBJ1-1
TGCGCCAGCAGCCAACAGGGTGATGAAGCTTTCTTT
CASSQQGDEAFF
>TRBD2|TRBV5-3|many|TRBJ2-7
TGTGCCAGAAGCTTGGCCCCCGGGACTAGCGTACCCTGGCCCTTC
CARSLAPGTSVPWPF